This T cell receptor beta chain was identified during a study of blood T cell repertoires in COVID-19. Study summary: From the United States, Italy and Spain came samples of acute and convalescent COVID-19. T cells, B-cell-depleted T cells, or PBMCs supplied cDNA or gDNA.

Germline trimming cut 2 bases from V and 9 bases from J; bases unmatched to any gene: 1. CDR1 is MNHNY, CDR2 SVGAGI, per germline (reference sequence). The CDR3 spans 12 residues. Source study methods: It was from reference gene primer amplification that nucleated cell counts were estimated. Sequenced by immunoSEQ multiplex PCR; TCRdb stores in-frame clones only, minus some. V, J and clone size were drawn from that table, and D and trimming were deduced from the DNA. The repertoire has 130,000 or so clones, around 89% of them found once; the top ten carry 15% to 20%. The receptor comes from a man in his fifties with active or convalescent COVID-19. This chain joins TRBV6-6 and TRBJ1-5, with 7 bases matching TRBD1. Sequences were obtained from peripheral blood. For the CDR3, the DNA is TGTGCCAGCAGTTACGGGGACAGGCCCCAGCATTTT. Its translation is CASSYGDRPQHF.